This T cell receptor (beta chain) was obtained from a study of metastatic and nonmetastatic thyroid tumors. Study context: Both malignant and benign thyroid patients supplied peripheral blood and tumor or nodule tissue samples, across which the repertoires of these patients were then compared. Notes on the study in general: Malignant thyroid tumors reportedly had TCR beta diversity that was significantly higher than in benign nodules, in blood and tumor.

With respect to this clone: As yet, its antigen is unknown.

Trimming removed 4 bases from V and 5 bases from J; junction bases left unmatched: 9. Germline-derived CDR1 and CDR2 are DFQATT and SNEGSKA (reference sequence). This CDR3 is built from 14 residues. TCRdb re-clonotyped the PCR reads via MiXCR. Altogether 12,000 or so clones are present, about 22% being singletons, with the ten largest covering 55% to 75%. No treatment of any kind had been given to any patient before thyroid surgery. The chain uses TRBV20-1 and TRBJ2-3; 7 bases are shared with TRBD2. This receptor was obtained from a male donor with papillary thyroid cancer or a benign thyroid nodule (not recorded which). Some clones in this sample may be carry-over from other donors' samples. Sequenced: blood. The CDR3 DNA is TGCAGTGCTACTGGAGGGAGGGCCTTAGATACGCAGTATTTT. Translated: CSATGGRALDTQYF.